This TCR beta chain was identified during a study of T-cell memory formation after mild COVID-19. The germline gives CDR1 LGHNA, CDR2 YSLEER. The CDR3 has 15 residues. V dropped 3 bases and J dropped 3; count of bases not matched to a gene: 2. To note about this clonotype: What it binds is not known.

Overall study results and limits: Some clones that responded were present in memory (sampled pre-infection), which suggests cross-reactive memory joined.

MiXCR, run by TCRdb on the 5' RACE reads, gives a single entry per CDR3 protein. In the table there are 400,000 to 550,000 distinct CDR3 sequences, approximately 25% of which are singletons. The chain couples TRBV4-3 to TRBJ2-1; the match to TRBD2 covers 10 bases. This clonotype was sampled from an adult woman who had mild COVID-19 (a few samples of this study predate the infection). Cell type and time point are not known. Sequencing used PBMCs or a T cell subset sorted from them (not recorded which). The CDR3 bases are TGCGCCAGCAGCCATGCTAGCGGGAGCTACAATGAGCAGTTCTTC. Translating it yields CASSHASGSYNEQFF.